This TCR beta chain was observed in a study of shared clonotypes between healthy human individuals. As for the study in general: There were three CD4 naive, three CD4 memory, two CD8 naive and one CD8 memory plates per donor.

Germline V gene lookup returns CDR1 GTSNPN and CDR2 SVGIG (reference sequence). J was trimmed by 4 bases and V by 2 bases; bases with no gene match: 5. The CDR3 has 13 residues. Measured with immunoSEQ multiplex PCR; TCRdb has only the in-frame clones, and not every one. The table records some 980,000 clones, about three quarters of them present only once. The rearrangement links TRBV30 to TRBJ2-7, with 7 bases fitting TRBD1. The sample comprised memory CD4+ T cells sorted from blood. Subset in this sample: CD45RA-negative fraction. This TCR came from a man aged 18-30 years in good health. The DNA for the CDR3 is TGTGCCTGGAGTATCAACAGGGGTTACGAGCAGTACTTC. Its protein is CAWSINRGYEQYF. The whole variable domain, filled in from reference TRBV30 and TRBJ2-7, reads SQTIHQWPATLVQPVGSPLSLECTVEGTSNPNLYWYRQAAGRGLQLLFYSVGIGQISSEVPQNLSASRPQDRQFILSSKKLLLSDSGFYLCAWSINRGYEQYFGPGTRLTVT.